The entry below describes one TCR beta chain. As yet, its antigen is unknown. Germline V gene lookup returns CDR1 SGHNT and CDR2 YENEEA. The CDR3 loop spans 13 amino acids. V shed 8 bases, J shed 6 bases, and the junction held 5 bases outside the gene matches. This specimen comes from a study of PD-1 blockade in mismatch repair-deficient tumors. Study-level background: Patients had approximately 11 mismatch repair-deficient cancer types and were previously treated and progressing.

Every patient had mismatch repair deficiency by PCR or immunohistochemistry. TCRs were sequenced from a few patients responding to pembrolizumab. General study points: Tumor-resident clones, often absent from pretreatment blood, expanded after pembrolizumab and then contracted.

Some clones are missing from TCRdb's copy, which holds only in-frame ones; the method was immunoSEQ multiplex PCR. The profile shows over 100,000 clones, about 74% of them singletons. This rearrangement joins TRBV11-3 to TRBJ2-1; 9 bases are shared with TRBD1. The specimen was peripheral blood, collected roughly 60 weeks after starting pembrolizumab. The clonotype originates from an adult with mismatch repair-deficient cancer. In DNA, the CDR3 is TGTGCCAGCCTGGGACAGGGTGTCAATGAGCAGTTCTTC. Its protein product is CASLGQGVNEQFF.